Following are 13 T cell receptor beta chains from one sample sequenced in a study of cytomegalovirus exposure and HLA in healthy donors (dated by TCRdb to 2015 to 2018). Preparation of the library involved the immunoSEQ multiplex PCR assay. TCRdb mirrors the immuneACCESS table, restricted to in-frame sequences. Some clones are absent from its copies; in checked studies, under half trace to an unresolved V gene, and the reason for the others is unknown. This sample lists tens of thousands of clones; roughly 92% were detected once. The ten largest clones add up to about 1.1% of the sample. The sequenced material came from PBMCs. The receptor set was obtained from a woman aged 25 to 39 in good health and CMV-seropositive.

The chain couples TRBV5-4 to TRBJ2-7; 11 nucleotides line up with TRBD2. This CDR3 is built from 15 residues. With 0 bases clipped from V and 6 bases from J, the junction kept 5 bases outside the gene matches. Germline CDR1 and CDR2: SGHNT and YYREEE (reference sequence). CDR3 residues: CASSLVAGGPGEQYF. The CDR3 coding sequence is TGTGCCAGCAGCTTGGTAGCGGGAGGGCCTGGCGAGCAGTACTTC. The full variable domain, with the rest looked up from reference TRBV5-4 and TRBJ2-7, is ETGVTQSPTHLIKTRGQQVTLRCSSQSGHNTVSWYQQALGQGPQFIFQYYREEENGRGNFPPRFSGLQFPNYSSELNVNALELDDSALYLCASSLVAGGPGEQYFGPGTRLTVT.

The chain carries TRBV27 and TRBJ1-1; D is possibly TRBD1 (5 bases). V was pared by 4 bases and J by 7 bases, with 13 bases between. The CDR3 contains 13 residues. The V gene's germline CDR1 is MNHEY and CDR2 SMNVEV (reference sequence). CDR3 region: CASSSRQSDEAFF. The CDR3 DNA follows: TGTGCCAGCAGTTCCAGACAGTCCGATGAAGCTTTCTTT.

Regarding this clone: The same CDR3 can be traced to other DNA sequences in this sample. V gene TRBV19 combines with J gene TRBJ1-5, with 7 bases fitting TRBD1. The CDR3 runs 13 residues. V shed 9 bases and J 4 bases; nucleotides not matched to a gene: 6. Germline V gene data show CDR1 as LNHDA and CDR2 as SQIVND (reference sequence). CDR3 nucleotide sequence: TGTGCCAGCAGGGACAGCTTTAATCAGCCCCAGCATTTT. Its protein product is CASRDSFNQPQHF.

The rearrangement links TRBV7-2 to TRBJ2-3; 14 nucleotides align to TRBD2. Germline lookup yields CDR1 SGHTA and CDR2 FQGNSA. V was clipped by 1 base and J by 5 bases; unmatched bases: 5. The CDR3 sequence is 17 residues long. CDR3 bases: TGTGCCAGCAGCTTAGTTGGGACTAGCGGGAGTGGAGATACGCAGTATTTT. It codes for CASSLVGTSGSGDTQYF.

This clone was detected only once. The chain couples TRBV28 to TRBJ1-3, with 10 bases lining up with TRBD1. V dropped 6 bases and J dropped 4; count of bases not matched to a gene: 21. The germline gives CDR1 MDHEN, CDR2 SYDVKM. The CDR3 is made up of 20 amino acids. CDR3 residues: CASRRAGTGVLWGGGNTIYF. CDR3 coding DNA: TGTGCCAGCAGGCGTGCCGGGACAGGGGTACTCTGGGGGGGCGGAAACACCATATATTTT.

This clone was recorded once. Here the CDR3 reads CASSPPGQGAWQYF. CDR3 in DNA: TGTGCCAGCTCACCACCGGGACAGGGGGCCTGGCAGTACTTC. This chain uses TRBV18 with TRBJ2-7; 12 nucleotides align to TRBD1. Germline assignment: CDR1 KGHSH and CDR2 LQKENI. The trim removed 0 bases at V and 9 bases at J, leaving 3 bases unmatched. The CDR3 contains 14 residues.

The genes are TRBV21-1 and TRBJ2-4; the table gives TRBD2 as D, unverified against the DNA. TRBV21-1 is noted as a pseudogene. The CDR3 sequence is 17 residues long. Written as DNA, the CDR3 is TGTGCCAGCAGCAAAGTTACTAGCGGGACGAGTCTGAACATTCAGTACTTC. It translates to CASSKVTSGTSLNIQYF.

The chain uses TRBV6-5 and TRBJ1-2; 9 positions match TRBD1. The CDR3 has 14 amino acids. The germline gives CDR1 MNHEY, CDR2 SVGAGI. The junction had 2 bases not matched to a gene; V was cut back by 2 bases and J by 4 bases. The CDR3 sequence: CASSYTTGGYGYTF. DNA for the CDR3: TGTGCCAGCAGTTACACGACAGGGGGCTATGGCTACACCTTC.

This chain uses TRBV28 with TRBJ2-7, with D perhaps TRBD2 (5 bases). This CDR3 spans 13 amino acids. The germline V gene has CDR1 MDHEN and CDR2 SYDVKM. V lost 4 bases and J lost 3, with 10 bases in between. The DNA of the CDR3 is TGTGCCAGCAGTTGGCTAGCCCACTACGAGCAGTACTTC. This sequence encodes CASSWLAHYEQYF.

This clone was found once. The chain has TRBV7-9 and TRBJ1-1, with 11 bases fitting TRBD1. Looked up from germline, CDR1 is SEHNR and CDR2 is FQNEAQ (reference sequence). This CDR3 has 15 amino acids. With V trimmed by 0 bases and J by 5 bases, 2 bases remained unmatched. CDR3 amino acids: CASSLADRGLTEAFF. The DNA for the CDR3 is TGTGCCAGCAGCTTAGCGGACAGGGGGCTTACTGAAGCTTTCTTT.

The V and J genes are TRBV18 and TRBJ2-1; 11 bases are a match to TRBD2. This CDR3 contains 16 residues. In germline, CDR1 is KGHSH, CDR2 LQKENI. V lost 5 bases, J lost 0 bases, and 3 bases stayed unmatched. Here the CDR3 DNA reads TGTGCCAGCTCAACTAGCGGGGGAAACTCCTACAATGAGCAGTTCTTC. Translated, it gives CASSTSGGNSYNEQFF.

V gene TRBV30 combines with J gene TRBJ1-2, with D maybe TRBD1 (6 bases). Looked up from germline, CDR1 is GTSNPN and CDR2 is SVGIG (reference sequence). Trimming removed 4 bases from V and 8 bases from J, with 17 bases in between. The CDR3 length is 13 residues. Here the CDR3 DNA reads TGTGCCTGGACGGGGGGGCGCCGGGAAGGCTACACCTTC. Amino acids: CAWTGGRREGYTF.

The rearrangement links TRBV6-5 to TRBJ1-2; a weak D match, TRBD1 (6 bases). V lost 5 bases to trimming and J lost 4 bases, with 14 bases between them. The CDR3 is 14 amino acids. CDR1 is MNHEY, CDR2 SVGAGI, per germline. CDR3 in amino acids: CASSGIQGGYGYTF. In DNA form, the CDR3 reads TGTGCCAGCAGTGGAATACAGGGTGGCTATGGCTACACCTTC.